This TCR beta chain was observed in a study of blood T cell repertoires in COVID-19. Study-level information: COVID-19 samples collected from the United States, Italy and Spain covered acute and convalescent phases. The analysed material was cDNA or gDNA that came from T cells, B-cell-depleted T cells, or PBMCs.

Per the original data handling: Amplification of reference gene primers provided the estimated nucleated cell counts. The assay was immunoSEQ multiplex PCR, and TCRdb's table has in-frame clones only and misses some. V and J calls and clone size are given by that table; D and trimming were obtained from the DNA. Of 130,000 to 150,000 clones listed, 84% are singletons. The ends were cut back, 5 bases at V and 4 bases at J, with 13 bases in the middle. The CDR3 consists of 14 residues. CDR1 SGHRS and CDR2 YFSETQ come from the germline V gene. Sequenced input: peripheral blood. The TCR originated in a human donor in a cohort sampled during active COVID-19. This chain links TRBV5-1 with TRBJ1-5; weak D call: TRBD1 (6 bases). CDR3 loop: CASRPDSPNQPQHF. DNA for the CDR3: TGCGCCAGCAGACCGGACAGTCCAAATCAGCCCCAGCATTTT.